A selection of T cell receptor beta chains follows, all from one sample in a study of blood T cell repertoires in COVID-19. Here immunoSEQ multiplex PCR was the method, and the copy in TCRdb shows in-frame clones only, minus some. The top ten clones hold about 0.83% of a sample with some 71,000 clones, approximately 77% of them seen once. Sample: peripheral blood. These receptors all stem from a woman in her seventies with acute or convalescent COVID-19. CDR3s include the opening cysteine and the closing phenylalanine or tryptophan. Each record gives: clone size, J gene, V gene, D gene, CDR3 protein, CDR3 DNA. A D gene is named only where the DNA matches it firmly. For some rows the clone size is stated as once, few or many, or as a class when expanded; others skip it.

clone_size: NA
j_call: TRBJ2-3
v_call: TRBV4-3
d_call: NA
cdr3_aa: CASSQDAQVRATDTQYF
cdr3_nt: TGCGCCAGCAGCCAAGACGCCCAGGTGAGGGCCACAGATACGCAGTATTTT

clone_size: NA
j_call: TRBJ1-2
v_call: TRBV6-5
d_call: NA
cdr3_aa: CASSYPGQAGGYTF
cdr3_nt: TGTGCCAGCAGTTACCCTGGACAAGCCGGCGGCTACACCTTC

clone_size: NA
j_call: TRBJ1-2
v_call: TRBV3-1/TRBV3-2
d_call: NA
cdr3_aa: CASSPRDFYGYTF
cdr3_nt: TGTGCCAGCAGCCCCCGGGATTTCTATGGCTACACCTTC

clone_size: NA
j_call: TRBJ1-6
v_call: TRBV30
d_call: NA
cdr3_aa: CAWRGAVANSPLHF
cdr3_nt: TGTGCCTGGAGAGGGGCAGTGGCAAATTCACCCCTCCACTTT

clone_size: once
j_call: TRBJ1-3
v_call: TRBV5-1
d_call: TRBD1
cdr3_aa: CASSLDGQGSGNTIYF
cdr3_nt: TGCGCCAGCAGCCTGGATGGACAGGGAAGTGGAAACACCATATATTTT

clone_size: NA
j_call: TRBJ2-2
v_call: TRBV10-3
d_call: NA
cdr3_aa: CATETEQNTGELFF
cdr3_nt: TGTGCCACCGAGACAGAACAGAACACCGGGGAGCTGTTTTTT

clone_size: NA
j_call: TRBJ2-7
v_call: TRBV11-2
d_call: TRBD1
cdr3_aa: CASSLFRPGQGGYEQYF
cdr3_nt: TGTGCCAGCAGCTTATTCCGACCGGGACAGGGGGGCTACGAGCAGTACTTC

clone_size: once
j_call: TRBJ1-4
v_call: TRBV6-5
d_call: NA
cdr3_aa: CASSTTGPNEKLFF
cdr3_nt: TGTGCCAGCAGTACGACAGGACCAAATGAAAAACTGTTTTTT

clone_size: NA
j_call: TRBJ1-3
v_call: TRBV19
d_call: TRBD1
cdr3_aa: CASSLQGSGNTIYF
cdr3_nt: TGTGCCAGTAGCCTACAGGGGTCTGGAAACACCATATATTTT

clone_size: NA
j_call: TRBJ2-5
v_call: TRBV7-6
d_call: TRBD2
cdr3_aa: CASSLASGREETQYF
cdr3_nt: TGTGCCAGCAGCTTAGCTAGCGGGAGGGAAGAGACCCAGTACTTC

clone_size: NA
j_call: TRBJ2-3
v_call: TRBV7-9
d_call: NA
cdr3_aa: CASSPTANTDTQYF
cdr3_nt: TGTGCCAGCAGCCCGACTGCCAACACAGATACGCAGTATTTT

clone_size: once
j_call: TRBJ2-5
v_call: TRBV3-1/TRBV3-2
d_call: TRBD2
cdr3_aa: CASSQDGTRETQYF
cdr3_nt: TGTGCCAGCAGCCAAGACGGGACTAGAGAGACCCAGTACTTC

clone_size: few
j_call: TRBJ2-2
v_call: TRBV5-4
d_call: NA
cdr3_aa: CASSPLASATNTGELFF
cdr3_nt: TGTGCCAGCAGCCCTCTCGCTAGCGCGACGAACACCGGGGAGCTGTTTTTT

clone_size: NA
j_call: TRBJ2-3
v_call: TRBV3-1/TRBV3-2
d_call: TRBD2
cdr3_aa: CASSPSPSGGAAVMNTQYF
cdr3_nt: TGTGCCAGCAGCCCTTCACCTAGCGGGGGGGCCGCGGTGATGAATACGCAGTATTTT

clone_size: NA
j_call: TRBJ2-5
v_call: TRBV3-1/TRBV3-2
d_call: TRBD2
cdr3_aa: CASTGLAGGNSQYF
cdr3_nt: TGTGCCAGTACGGGACTAGCGGGGGGTAACTCCCAGTACTTC

clone_size: NA
j_call: TRBJ2-3
v_call: TRBV2
d_call: NA
cdr3_aa: CASSVEVDFTDTQYF
cdr3_nt: TGTGCCAGCAGTGTGGAGGTTGACTTCACAGATACGCAGTATTTT

clone_size: NA
j_call: TRBJ1-1
v_call: TRBV6-1
d_call: NA
cdr3_aa: CASSEGHRGTEAFF
cdr3_nt: TGTGCCAGCAGTGAGGGTCATCGGGGCACTGAAGCTTTCTTT

clone_size: NA
j_call: TRBJ2-7
v_call: TRBV27
d_call: NA
cdr3_aa: CASSKTTGFKEQYF
cdr3_nt: TGTGCCAGCAGCAAAACCACAGGGTTCAAAGAGCAGTACTTC

clone_size: NA
j_call: TRBJ2-1
v_call: TRBV18
d_call: TRBD2
cdr3_aa: CASSPPAGGDEQFF
cdr3_nt: TGTGCCAGCTCACCTCCTGCGGGGGGCGATGAGCAGTTCTTC

clone_size: NA
j_call: TRBJ2-5
v_call: TRBV24-1
d_call: TRBD2
cdr3_aa: CATSDAEGGPGETQYF
cdr3_nt: TGTGCCACCAGTGATGCAGAGGGAGGGCCGGGAGAGACCCAGTACTTC

clone_size: NA
j_call: TRBJ1-6
v_call: TRBV29-1
d_call: TRBD1
cdr3_aa: CSAGQGLNSPLHF
cdr3_nt: TGCAGCGCTGGACAGGGCCTAAATTCACCCCTCCACTTT

clone_size: NA
j_call: TRBJ2-3
v_call: TRBV7-3
d_call: TRBD2
cdr3_aa: CASSQLTSGSGTQYF
cdr3_nt: TGTGCCAGCAGCCAACTGACTAGCGGGAGCGGTACGCAGTATTTT

clone_size: NA
j_call: TRBJ2-3
v_call: TRBV7-3
d_call: NA
cdr3_aa: CASSSTDTHTDTQYF
cdr3_nt: TGTGCCAGCAGCTCCACGGACACTCACACAGATACGCAGTATTTT

clone_size: NA
j_call: TRBJ1-1
v_call: TRBV19
d_call: TRBD1
cdr3_aa: CASRTGNAEAFF
cdr3_nt: TGTGCCAGTAGGACAGGGAACGCTGAAGCTTTCTTT

clone_size: NA
j_call: TRBJ1-2
v_call: TRBV4-3
d_call: NA
cdr3_aa: CASSLSSTVGYGYTF
cdr3_nt: TGCGCCAGCAGCCTCTCCTCGACAGTAGGCTATGGCTACACCTTC

clone_size: NA
j_call: TRBJ1-4
v_call: TRBV7-9
d_call: NA
cdr3_aa: CASSLSGAPNEKLFF
cdr3_nt: TGTGCCAGCAGCTTATCTGGGGCCCCAAATGAAAAACTGTTTTTT

clone_size: NA
j_call: TRBJ2-7
v_call: TRBV28
d_call: NA
cdr3_aa: CASSLSLAGEYF
cdr3_nt: TGTGCCAGCAGTTTATCGCTAGCTGGAGAGTACTTC

clone_size: NA
j_call: TRBJ2-5
v_call: TRBV9
d_call: TRBD2
cdr3_aa: CASSVALADQETQYF
cdr3_nt: TGTGCCAGCAGCGTAGCACTAGCGGACCAAGAGACCCAGTACTTC

clone_size: once
j_call: TRBJ2-3
v_call: TRBV6-5
d_call: TRBD1
cdr3_aa: CASSRDRGADTQYF
cdr3_nt: TGTGCCAGCAGCCGGGACAGGGGAGCAGATACGCAGTATTTT

clone_size: NA
j_call: TRBJ2-1
v_call: TRBV18
d_call: TRBD2
cdr3_aa: CASSPGASGHNNEQFF
cdr3_nt: TGTGCCAGCTCACCCGGTGCTAGCGGGCATAATAATGAGCAGTTCTTC

clone_size: NA
j_call: TRBJ1-1
v_call: TRBV19
d_call: NA
cdr3_aa: CASIPAGWESEAFF
cdr3_nt: TGTGCCAGTATCCCAGCGGGGTGGGAGTCTGAAGCTTTCTTT

clone_size: NA
j_call: TRBJ2-7
v_call: TRBV29-1
d_call: TRBD1
cdr3_aa: CSVGQATYEQYF
cdr3_nt: TGCAGCGTAGGACAGGCGACCTACGAGCAGTACTTC

clone_size: NA
j_call: TRBJ2-7
v_call: TRBV30
d_call: TRBD1
cdr3_aa: CAWSVGRTGSYEQYF
cdr3_nt: TGTGCCTGGAGTGTGGGAAGGACAGGGTCCTACGAGCAGTACTTC

clone_size: NA
j_call: TRBJ1-5
v_call: TRBV10-3
d_call: TRBD1
cdr3_aa: CAISRDRNSNQPQHF
cdr3_nt: TGTGCCATCAGCAGGGACAGAAATAGCAATCAGCCCCAGCATTTT

clone_size: NA
j_call: TRBJ1-2
v_call: TRBV23-1
d_call: NA
cdr3_aa: CASSQIGQIFNYGYTF
cdr3_nt: TGCGCCAGCAGTCAAATTGGACAGATTTTTAACTATGGCTACACCTTC

clone_size: NA
j_call: TRBJ2-7
v_call: TRBV4-2
d_call: NA
cdr3_aa: CASTPGKGMGLKGEQYF
cdr3_nt: TGTGCCAGCACCCCCGGTAAGGGGATGGGACTGAAAGGCGAGCAGTACTTC

clone_size: NA
j_call: TRBJ2-7
v_call: TRBV29-1
d_call: TRBD1
cdr3_aa: CSAKPGTDNEQYF
cdr3_nt: TGCAGCGCTAAGCCCGGGACAGATAACGAGCAGTACTTC

clone_size: NA
j_call: TRBJ2-2
v_call: TRBV7-3
d_call: NA
cdr3_aa: CASSPVQGGTGELFF
cdr3_nt: TGTGCCAGCAGCCCCGTCCAGGGCGGCACCGGGGAGCTGTTTTTT

clone_size: NA
j_call: TRBJ2-3
v_call: TRBV6-5
d_call: TRBD2
cdr3_aa: CASLAGEDTQYF
cdr3_nt: TGTGCCAGCCTAGCGGGAGAGGATACGCAGTATTTT

clone_size: NA
j_call: TRBJ2-1
v_call: TRBV11-1
d_call: TRBD2
cdr3_aa: CASSLPTSGINEQFF
cdr3_nt: TGTGCCAGCAGCTTACCGACTAGCGGAATAAATGAGCAGTTCTTC